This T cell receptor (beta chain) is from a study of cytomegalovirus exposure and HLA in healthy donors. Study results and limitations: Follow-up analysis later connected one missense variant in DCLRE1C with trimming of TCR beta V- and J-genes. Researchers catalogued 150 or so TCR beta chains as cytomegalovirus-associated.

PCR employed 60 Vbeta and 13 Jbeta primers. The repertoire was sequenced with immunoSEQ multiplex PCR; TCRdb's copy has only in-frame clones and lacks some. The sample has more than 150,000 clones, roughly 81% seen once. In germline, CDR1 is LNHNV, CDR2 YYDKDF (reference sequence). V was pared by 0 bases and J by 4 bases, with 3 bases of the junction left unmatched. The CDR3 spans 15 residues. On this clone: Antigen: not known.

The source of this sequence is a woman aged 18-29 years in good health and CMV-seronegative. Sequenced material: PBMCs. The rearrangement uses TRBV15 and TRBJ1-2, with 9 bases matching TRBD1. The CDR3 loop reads CATSREVQGAYGYTF. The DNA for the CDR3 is TGTGCCACCAGCAGAGAGGTACAGGGGGCCTATGGCTACACCTTC.